The 9 T cell receptor beta chains listed next were all sequenced from one sample in a study of shared clonotypes between healthy human individuals. The protocol was immunoSEQ multiplex PCR, while the TCRdb copy is restricted to in-frame clones and leaves out a portion. This table has about 1.1 million clones, roughly 74% appearing once. Sequenced sample: memory CD4+ T cells from PBMCs. As to subset: CD45RA-negative fraction. These receptors all come from a man in his late teens or twenties in good health. Some clones in this sample may be carry-over from other donors' samples.

The J gene is TRBJ1-2, the V gene TRBV28; D unresolved. Trimming shortened V by 6 bases and J by 8 bases, and 16 bases separated the two germline ends. The CDR3 totals 13 residues. The germline gives CDR1 MDHEN, CDR2 SYDVKM. CDR3 amino acids: CASRTLGDAGYTF. CDR3 DNA: TGTGCCAGCAGGACCCTAGGAGATGCGGGCTACACCTTC.

This rearrangement joins TRBV4-1 to TRBJ2-3, with TRBD2 matching 12 bases. The J segment lost 7 bases and the V segment lost 4 bases, leaving 6 bases of the junction unmatched. The CDR3 covers 15 residues. The germline V gene has CDR1 MGHRA and CDR2 YSYEKL. The CDR3 is CASSPVGTSGYTQYF. For the CDR3, the DNA is TGCGCCAGCAGCCCCGTAGGGACTAGCGGGTATACGCAGTATTTT.

The V call is TRBV4-2, the J call TRBJ2-1; maybe TRBD2 (5 bases). There are 15 residues in the CDR3. V was trimmed by 4 bases and J by 5 bases, leaving 15 bases between them. Germline-derived CDR1 and CDR2 are LGHNA and YNFKEQ. The CDR3 DNA is TGTGCCAGCAGCCCCCAGGTTGAGCGGAACAATGAGCAGTTCTTC. This translates into CASSPQVERNNEQFF.

This rearrangement joins TRBV5-1 to TRBJ2-4; 9 bases are a match to TRBD2. Per germline, CDR1 SGHRS and CDR2 YFSETQ. Trimming cost V 6 bases and J 6 bases; bases outside gene matches: 7. This CDR3 spans 14 amino acids. The CDR3 is CASNAGGSINIQYF. CDR3 sequence (DNA): TGCGCCAGCAACGCGGGAGGGTCTATAAACATTCAGTACTTC.

This chain links TRBV6-6 with TRBJ1-2; the match to TRBD1 covers 7 bases. Germline V gene lookup returns CDR1 MNHNY and CDR2 SVGAGI (reference sequence). The CDR3 consists of 15 residues. Unmatched junction bases numbered 7, after V lost 2 bases and J lost 4 bases. CDR3 bases: TGTGCCAGCAGTTACCACTCAGGGGACAGCTATGGCTACACCTTC. It codes for CASSYHSGDSYGYTF.

V is TRBV7-2 and J is TRBJ1-1; TRBD1 matches 11 bases. The germline gives CDR1 SGHTA, CDR2 FQGNSA. V gave up 3 bases and J gave up 4 bases; unmatched junction bases: 4. CDR3 length: 15 amino acids. DNA of the CDR3: TGTGCCAGCAGCTTCTCCGGGACAGGGGGCACTGAAGCTTTCTTT. Translated: CASSFSGTGGTEAFF.

The J gene is TRBJ2-5, the V gene TRBV7-2; D is uncertain. Germline V gives CDR1 SGHTA, CDR2 FQGNSA. V shed 5 bases and J shed 5 bases, with 9 bases lying between them. This CDR3 comprises 12 residues. CDR3 region: CASSTNGETQYF. CDR3 nucleotide sequence: TGTGCCAGCAGCACGAACGGGGAGACCCAGTACTTC.

The chain couples TRBV5-4 to TRBJ1-2; 9 nucleotides line up with TRBD1. Trimming took 3 bases from V and 4 from J; bases not matched to a gene: 4. Germline CDR1 is SGHNT and CDR2 is YYREEE (reference sequence). The CDR3 has 14 amino acids. CDR3 sequence: CASSWTGAGYGYTF. Written as DNA, the CDR3 is TGTGCCAGCAGCTGGACAGGGGCCGGCTATGGCTACACCTTC.

V is TRBV27 and J is TRBJ2-5; 8 bases fit TRBD2. Trimming cost V 5 bases and J 5 bases; bases outside gene matches: 13. This CDR3 has 16 residues. CDR1 is MNHEY, CDR2 SMNVEV, per germline (reference sequence). The CDR3 spells CASSPRIAGIGETQYF. CDR3 in DNA: TGTGCCAGCAGTCCTCGGATAGCGGGAATAGGGGAGACCCAGTACTTC.